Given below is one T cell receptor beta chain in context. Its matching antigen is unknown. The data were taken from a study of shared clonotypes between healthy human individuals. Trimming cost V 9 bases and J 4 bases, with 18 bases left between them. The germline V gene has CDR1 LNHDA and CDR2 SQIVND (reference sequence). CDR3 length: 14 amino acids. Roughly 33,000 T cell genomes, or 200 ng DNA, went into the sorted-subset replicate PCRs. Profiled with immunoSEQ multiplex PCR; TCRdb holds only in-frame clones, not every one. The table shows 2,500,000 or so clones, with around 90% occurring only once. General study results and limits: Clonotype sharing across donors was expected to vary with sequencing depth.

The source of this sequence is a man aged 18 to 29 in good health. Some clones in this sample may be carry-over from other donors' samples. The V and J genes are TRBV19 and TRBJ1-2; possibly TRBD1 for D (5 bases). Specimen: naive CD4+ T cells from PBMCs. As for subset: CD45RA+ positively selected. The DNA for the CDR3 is TGTGCCAGCAAGCTGGGTCTGGGGGGCTATGGCTACACCTTC. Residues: CASKLGLGGYGYTF.